Listed here are 8 T cell receptor beta chains from one sample, sequenced in a study of CD8 T cells in Susac syndrome. After extraction with the RNeasy kit, roughly 0.5 to 1 ug of the RNA was reverse transcribed using random hexamers. Each CDR3 protein gets one entry after TCRdb re-called the immunoSEQ multiplex PCR reads with MiXCR. The repertoire holds 130,000 or so distinct CDR3 sequences, with around 95% as singletons. The specimen was CD4+ T cells from PBMCs. The receptor source for this set is a human donor with multiple sclerosis.

The chain joins TRBV19 to TRBJ2-2; D is perhaps TRBD1 or TRBD2 (5 bases each). The CDR3 consists of 14 residues. From germline, CDR1 is LNHDA and CDR2 SQIVND (reference sequence). Trimming took off 3 bases at V and 4 bases at J, with 9 bases between the two ends. CDR3 sequence reads: CASSMMRGTGELFF. Written as DNA, the CDR3 is TGTGCCAGTAGTATGATGAGGGGCACCGGGGAGCTGTTTTTT.

The chain couples TRBV5-1 to TRBJ1-2; 9 nucleotides match TRBD1. CDR3 length: 15 residues. Germline loops: CDR1 SGHRS, CDR2 YFSETQ. With 0 bases clipped from V and 8 bases from J, the junction kept 8 bases outside the gene matches. The CDR3, as DNA: TGCGCCAGCAGCTTGGACGGGACAGGGACGGACGGCTACACCTTC. This gives the protein CASSLDGTGTDGYTF.

This chain joins TRBV7-7 and TRBJ2-2; 8 bases match TRBD1. CDR1 SSHAT and CDR2 FNYEAQ come from the germline V gene (reference sequence). J lost 0 bases, V lost 9 bases, and 3 bases had no gene match. The length of the CDR3 is 14 residues. The CDR3 DNA reads as TGTGCCAGGCCGACAGGGGCGAACACCGGGGAGCTGTTTTTT. This encodes CARPTGANTGELFF.

The chain couples TRBV5-1 to TRBJ1-1; D perhaps matches TRBD1 (5 bases). V was trimmed by 6 bases and J by 1 base, leaving 16 bases between them. The CDR3 loop spans 15 amino acids. CDR1 SGHRS and CDR2 YFSETQ come from the germline V gene. For the CDR3, the DNA is TGCGCCAGCACCAGAACGGGACTCCAGAACACTGAAGCTTTCTTT. It specifies CASTRTGLQNTEAFF.

The chain has TRBV5-4 and TRBJ2-7; D might be TRBD2 (5 bases). Germline CDR1 and CDR2: SGHNT and YYREEE (reference sequence). Between the trimmed V and J ends, which lost 2 bases and 3 bases, there was a span of 12 bases. The CDR3 has 14 residues. CDR3: CASSLDPGIYEQYF. For the CDR3, the DNA is TGTGCCAGCAGCTTAGACCCGGGGATCTACGAGCAGTACTTC.

The rearrangement joins TRBV14 to TRBJ2-7; the D gene is possibly TRBD1 (5 bases). CDR3 length: 15 residues. V was pared by 1 base and J by 3 bases, with 13 bases between. From germline, CDR1 is SGHDN and CDR2 FVKESK. CDR3 in amino acids: CASSQAIGASYEQYF. The CDR3 DNA is TGTGCCAGCAGCCAAGCTATAGGGGCAAGCTACGAGCAGTACTTC.

This chain links TRBV12-3 or TRBV12-4 with TRBJ1-1; D is ambiguous. Between the trimmed V and J ends, which lost 3 bases and 0 bases, there was a span of 8 bases. The CDR3 is 14 amino acids. In DNA form, the CDR3 reads TGTGCCAGCAGTTTCGACGGCATGAACACTGAAGCTTTCTTT. The encoded protein is CASSFDGMNTEAFF.

V usage is TRBV15 and J usage is TRBJ2-2, with TRBD1 matching 7 bases. The junction had 11 bases not matched to a gene; V was cut back by 6 bases and J by 7 bases. Germline CDR1 LNHNV, CDR2 YYDKDF (reference sequence). There are 15 residues in the CDR3. The CDR3 here is CATRPSKGALGELFF. CDR3 DNA: TGTGCCACCAGACCATCAAAGGGGGCTCTCGGGGAGCTGTTTTTT.